A single TCR beta chain is shown here with its context. Its antigen remains unknown. The sample is drawn from a study of blood T cells in healthy people across ages. Study as a whole: Template switching retrieved approximately one barcoded beta molecule for each two T cells.

Alongside a J-beta primer mix, a sample-barcoded 5' primer served in a second PCR lasting roughly 7 to 11 cycles. TCRdb re-called the 5' RACE reads with MiXCR, one entry per CDR3 protein. The data show 1.5 million to 2 million distinct CDR3 sequences, with 28% seen just once and 7.7% held by the top ten. The study, taken as a whole, reports: Conclusively comparing naive with antigen-experienced cells was impossible with unsorted PBMCs.

V shed 4 bases and J shed 8 bases, with 15 bases lying between them. Germline loops: CDR1 SGHAT, CDR2 FQNNGV. The CDR3 contains 14 residues. Sequenced input: blood. This TCR was recovered from a young woman in good health. The V and J genes are TRBV11-2 and TRBJ2-1; perhaps D is TRBD1 or TRBD2 (5 bases each). CDR3 nucleotides: TGTGCCAGCAGCTCCCCCGGGGCCAGGGATGAGCAGTTCTTC. Protein: CASSSPGARDEQFF.